The rows below give T cell receptor beta chains drawn from one sample of a study of post-analysis software for immune sequencing data. TCRdb passed the PCR reads through MiXCR, listing each CDR3 protein once. The data show 550,000 to 700,000 distinct CDR3 sequences, roughly 45% seen once. Sequenced input: blood. The receptors shown here come from a girl under 18 with multiple sclerosis. CDR3s include the opening cysteine and the closing phenylalanine or tryptophan.

>TRBV7-2|TRBJ2-3
CASSLAPSGGLTSTDTQYF
>TRBV11-2|NA
CASSSPRDVYLSYNEQYF
>TRBV20-1|TRBJ2-7
CSASIAGRSSYEQYF
>TRBV18|TRBJ1-1
CASSPPGTGGRGAEAFF
>TRBV20-1|TRBJ2-4
CSARDQLNLAKNIQYF
>TRBV27|TRBJ2-1
CASRYRDGSYNEQFF
>TRBV3-1|TRBJ1-5
CASSPGQGVGPQHF
>TRBV27|TRBJ2-1
CASSLKGGRPYNEQFF
>TRBV9|TRBJ2-7
CASSVEGGTGNYEQYF
>TRBV7-8|TRBJ2-5
CASSLDRLAGGGGQYF
>TRBV20-1|TRBJ2-3
CSARDSGTDTQYF